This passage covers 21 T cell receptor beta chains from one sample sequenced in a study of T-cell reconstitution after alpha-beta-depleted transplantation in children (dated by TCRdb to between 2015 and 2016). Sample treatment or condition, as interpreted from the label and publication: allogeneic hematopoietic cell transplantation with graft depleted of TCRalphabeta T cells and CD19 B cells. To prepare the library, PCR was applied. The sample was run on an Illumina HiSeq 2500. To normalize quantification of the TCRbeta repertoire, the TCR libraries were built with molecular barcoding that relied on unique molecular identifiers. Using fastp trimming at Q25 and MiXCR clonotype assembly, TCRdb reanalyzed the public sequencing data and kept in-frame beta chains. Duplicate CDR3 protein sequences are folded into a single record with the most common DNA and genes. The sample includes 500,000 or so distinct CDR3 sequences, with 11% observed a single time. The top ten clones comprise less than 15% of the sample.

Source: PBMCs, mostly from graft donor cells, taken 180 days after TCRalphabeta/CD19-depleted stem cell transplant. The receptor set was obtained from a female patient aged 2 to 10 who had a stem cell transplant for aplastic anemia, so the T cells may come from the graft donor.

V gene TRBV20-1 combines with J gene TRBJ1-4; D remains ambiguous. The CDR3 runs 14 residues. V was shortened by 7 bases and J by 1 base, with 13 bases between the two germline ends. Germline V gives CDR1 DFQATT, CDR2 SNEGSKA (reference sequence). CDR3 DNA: TGCAGTGTCCCACTCGGGAAAACTAATGAAAAACTGTTTTTT. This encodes CSVPLGKTNEKLFF.

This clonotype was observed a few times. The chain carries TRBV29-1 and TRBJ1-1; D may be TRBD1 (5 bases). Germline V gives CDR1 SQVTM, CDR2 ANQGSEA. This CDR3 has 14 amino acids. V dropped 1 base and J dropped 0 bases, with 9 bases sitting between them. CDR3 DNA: TGCAGCGTTGAAGTCGGGGGGGTGAACACTGAAGCTTTCTTT. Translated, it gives CSVEVGGVNTEAFF.

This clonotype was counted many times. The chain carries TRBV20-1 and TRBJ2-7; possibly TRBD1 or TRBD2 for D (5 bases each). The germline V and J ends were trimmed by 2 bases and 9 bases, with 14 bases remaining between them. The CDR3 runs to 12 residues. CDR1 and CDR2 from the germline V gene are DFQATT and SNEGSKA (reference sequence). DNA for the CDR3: TGCAGTGCTAGAAGACGGGGCCTGGGGCAGTACTTC. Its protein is CSARRRGLGQYF.

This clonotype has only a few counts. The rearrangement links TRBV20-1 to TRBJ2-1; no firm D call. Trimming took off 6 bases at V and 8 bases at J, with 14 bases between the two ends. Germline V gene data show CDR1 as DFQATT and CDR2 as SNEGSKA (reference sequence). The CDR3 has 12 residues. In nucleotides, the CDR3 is TGCAGTGCCCGAGGTCGGAGATATGAGCAGTTCTTC. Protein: CSARGRRYEQFF.

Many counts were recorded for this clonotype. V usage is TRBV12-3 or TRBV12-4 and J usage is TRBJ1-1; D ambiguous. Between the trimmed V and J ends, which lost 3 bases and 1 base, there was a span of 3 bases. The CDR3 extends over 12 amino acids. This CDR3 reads CASSLWNTEAFF. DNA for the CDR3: TGTGCCAGCAGTTTGTGGAACACTGAAGCTTTCTTT.

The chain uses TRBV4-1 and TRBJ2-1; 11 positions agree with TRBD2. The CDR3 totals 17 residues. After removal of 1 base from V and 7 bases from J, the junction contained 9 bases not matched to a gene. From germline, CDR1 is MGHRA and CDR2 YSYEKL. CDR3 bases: TGCGCCAGCAGCCAAGTCCCCCTAGCGGGAGGTATAAATGAGCAGTTCTTC. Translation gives CASSQVPLAGGINEQFF.

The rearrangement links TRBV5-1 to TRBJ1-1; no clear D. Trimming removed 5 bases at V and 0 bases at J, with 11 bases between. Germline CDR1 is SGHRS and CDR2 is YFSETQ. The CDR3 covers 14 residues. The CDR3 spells CASSRVGMNTEAFF. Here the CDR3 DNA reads TGCGCCAGCAGTCGTGTGGGCATGAACACTGAAGCTTTCTTT.

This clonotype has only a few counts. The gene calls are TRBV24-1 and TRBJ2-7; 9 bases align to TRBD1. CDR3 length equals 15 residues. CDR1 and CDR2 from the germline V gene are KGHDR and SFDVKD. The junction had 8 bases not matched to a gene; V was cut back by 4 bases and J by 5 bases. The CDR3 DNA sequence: TGTGCCACCAGTGAAACAGGGGGCGCGGACGACGAGCAGTACTTC. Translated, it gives CATSETGGADDEQYF.

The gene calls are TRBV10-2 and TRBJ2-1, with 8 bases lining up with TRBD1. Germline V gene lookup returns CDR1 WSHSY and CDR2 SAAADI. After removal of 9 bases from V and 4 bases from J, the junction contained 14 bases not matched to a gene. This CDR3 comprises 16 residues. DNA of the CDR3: TGCGCCAGTACAGGGGGTGGCGGCTTGGGTTACAATGAGCAGTTCTTC. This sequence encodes CASTGGGGLGYNEQFF.

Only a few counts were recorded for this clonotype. The CDR3 DNA follows: TGCAGTGCCCCGGGTTGGAGTTCAGATACGCAGTATTTT. Protein sequence: CSAPGWSSDTQYF. The rearrangement links TRBV20-1 to TRBJ2-3; D remains unclear. Trimming pared 6 bases from V and 4 bases from J, leaving 14 bases between. The germline CDR1 and CDR2 sequences are DFQATT and SNEGSKA (reference sequence). The CDR3 consists of 13 residues.

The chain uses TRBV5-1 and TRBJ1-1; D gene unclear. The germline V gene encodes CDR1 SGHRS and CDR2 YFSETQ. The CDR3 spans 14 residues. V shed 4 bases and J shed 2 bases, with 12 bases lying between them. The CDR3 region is CASSRSTGNTEAFF. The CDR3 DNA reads TGCGCCAGCAGCCGATCGACGGGCAACACTGAAGCTTTCTTT.

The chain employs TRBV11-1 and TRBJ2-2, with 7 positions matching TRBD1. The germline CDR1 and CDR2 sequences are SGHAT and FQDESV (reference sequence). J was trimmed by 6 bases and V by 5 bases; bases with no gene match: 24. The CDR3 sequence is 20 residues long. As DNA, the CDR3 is TGTGCCAGCAGCGAGCCCCAGGGGGAGTCCGACCAGGGGAGCGCCGGGGAGCTGTTTTTT. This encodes CASSEPQGESDQGSAGELFF.

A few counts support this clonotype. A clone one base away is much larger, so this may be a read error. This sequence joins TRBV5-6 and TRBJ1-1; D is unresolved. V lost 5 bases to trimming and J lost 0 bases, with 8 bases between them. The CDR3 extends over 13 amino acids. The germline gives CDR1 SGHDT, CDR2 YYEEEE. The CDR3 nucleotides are TGTGCCAGCAGTTTCCGGGTGAACACTGAAGCTTTCTTT. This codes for CASSFRVNTEAFF.

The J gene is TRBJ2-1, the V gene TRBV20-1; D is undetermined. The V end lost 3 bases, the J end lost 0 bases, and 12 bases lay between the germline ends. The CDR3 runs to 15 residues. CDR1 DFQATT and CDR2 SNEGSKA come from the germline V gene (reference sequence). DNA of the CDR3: TGCAGTGCTAGTATGGGGTGGAGCTCCTACAATGAGCAGTTCTTC. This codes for CSASMGWSSYNEQFF.

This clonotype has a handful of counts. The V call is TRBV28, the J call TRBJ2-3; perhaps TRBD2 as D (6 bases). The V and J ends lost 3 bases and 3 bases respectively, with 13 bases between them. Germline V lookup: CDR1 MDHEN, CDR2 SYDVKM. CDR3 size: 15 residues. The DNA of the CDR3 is TGTGCCAGCAGTTTCCTTTTGGGGAGGACAGATACGCAGTATTTT. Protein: CASSFLLGRTDTQYF.

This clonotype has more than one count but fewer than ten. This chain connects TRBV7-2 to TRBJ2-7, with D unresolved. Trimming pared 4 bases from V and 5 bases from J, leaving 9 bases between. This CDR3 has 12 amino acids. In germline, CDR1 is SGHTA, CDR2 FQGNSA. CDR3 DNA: TGTGCCAGCAGCTCCCCCAGTAACGAGCAGTACTTC. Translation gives CASSSPSNEQYF.

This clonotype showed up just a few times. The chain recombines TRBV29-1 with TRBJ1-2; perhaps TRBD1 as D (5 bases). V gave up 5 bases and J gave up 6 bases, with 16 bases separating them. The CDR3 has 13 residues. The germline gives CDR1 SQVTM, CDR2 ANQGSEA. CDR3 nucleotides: TGCAGCGTTTCCGTGCAGGGCCCGGATGGCTACACCTTC. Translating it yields CSVSVQGPDGYTF.

CDR3 amino acids: CSARWQGDNTGELFF. The CDR3 coding sequence is TGCAGTGCTAGGTGGCAGGGAGATAACACCGGGGAGCTGTTTTTT. The genes are TRBV20-1 and TRBJ2-2, with D perhaps being TRBD1 or TRBD2 (5 bases each). Germline loops: CDR1 DFQATT, CDR2 SNEGSKA (reference sequence). This CDR3 region has 15 residues. V dropped 3 bases and J dropped 2 bases, with 13 bases sitting between them.

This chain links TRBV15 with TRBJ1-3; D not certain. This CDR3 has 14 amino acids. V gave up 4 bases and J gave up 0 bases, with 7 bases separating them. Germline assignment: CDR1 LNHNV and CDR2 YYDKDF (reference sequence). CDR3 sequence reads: CATSIADSGNTIYF. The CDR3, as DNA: TGTGCCACCAGCATTGCGGACTCTGGAAACACCATATATTTT.

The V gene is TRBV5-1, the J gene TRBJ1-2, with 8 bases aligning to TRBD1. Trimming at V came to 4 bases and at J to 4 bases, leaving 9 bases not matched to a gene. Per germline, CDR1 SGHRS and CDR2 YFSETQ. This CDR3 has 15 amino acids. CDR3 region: CASSGPGQVGYGYTF. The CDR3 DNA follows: TGCGCCAGCAGCGGCCCGGGACAGGTGGGCTATGGCTACACCTTC.

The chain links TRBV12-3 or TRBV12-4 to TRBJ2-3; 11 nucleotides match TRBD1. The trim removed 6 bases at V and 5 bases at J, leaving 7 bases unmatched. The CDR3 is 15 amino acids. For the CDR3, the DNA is TGTGCCAGCAGCCCGGACAGGGGGCTGAAAGATACGCAGTATTTT. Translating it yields CASSPDRGLKDTQYF.